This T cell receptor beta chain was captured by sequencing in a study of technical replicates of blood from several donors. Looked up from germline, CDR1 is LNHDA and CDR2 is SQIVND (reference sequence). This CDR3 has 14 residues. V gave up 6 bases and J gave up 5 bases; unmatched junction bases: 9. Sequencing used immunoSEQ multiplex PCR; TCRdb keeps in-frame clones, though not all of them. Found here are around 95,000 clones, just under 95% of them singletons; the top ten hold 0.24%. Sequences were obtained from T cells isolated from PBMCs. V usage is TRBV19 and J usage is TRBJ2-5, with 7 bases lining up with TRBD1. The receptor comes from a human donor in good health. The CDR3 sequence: CASSRQGRGETQYF. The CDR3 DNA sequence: TGTGCCAGTAGCAGACAGGGACGCGGGGAGACCCAGTACTTC.